The T cell receptor (beta chain) described here comes from a study of post-analysis software for immune sequencing data. Points from the study as a whole: TRBV5-6, TRBV5-1 and TRBV20-1 were among four or five TRBV segments more frequent in patients than controls.

Incorporated into the TCR beta cDNA libraries were unique molecular identifiers, which served to reduce PCR and sequencing biases. MiXCR, run by TCRdb on the PCR reads, gives a single entry per CDR3 protein. The data hold 600,000 to 750,000 distinct CDR3 sequences, with around 64% observed a single time. Germline CDR1 reads MNHEY; CDR2 reads SVGEGT. V was clipped by 5 bases and J by 4 bases; unmatched bases: 8. The CDR3 runs 15 residues. With regard to this clonotype: Its antigen is not identified.

The specimen sequenced was blood. The receptor comes from a girl aged 2-10 years with multiple sclerosis. This chain connects TRBV6-2 or TRBV6-3 to TRBJ2-1; 7 bases are a match to TRBD1. CDR3 DNA: TGTGCCAGCAGTCCACCGGGACAGACTTACAATGAGCAGTTCTTC. It translates to CASSPPGQTYNEQFF.